Below, one TCR beta chain is given with its context. Original methodology: Quantification of nucleated cells was approximated via reference gene primer amplification. The data were produced by immunoSEQ multiplex PCR, yet TCRdb's version contains in-frame clones alone and is incomplete. V and J calls plus clone size are reproduced from that table; the DNA served to infer D and trimming. The table lists roughly 190,000 clones, around four fifths of them singletons. The record originates from a study of blood T cell repertoires in COVID-19. Study-wide background: Italy, Spain and the United States were the sources of the convalescent and acute COVID-19 samples. T cells, B-cell-depleted T cells, or PBMCs provided the cDNA or gDNA that served as material.

The sample comprised peripheral blood. This TCR derives from a woman between 40 and 55 years old with acute or convalescent COVID-19.

CDR3 sequence: CASSEGTKAPTQYF. CDR3 in DNA: TGTGCCAGCAGCGAGGGGACTAAGGCCCCCACTCAGTACTTC. J is TRBJ2-7 and V is TRBV11-2; 7 bases match TRBD2. The CDR3 length is 14 residues. The ends lost 5 bases at V and 10 bases at J; junction bases unmatched: 14. The germline V gene encodes CDR1 SGHAT and CDR2 FQNNGV. Using reference TRBV11-2 and TRBJ2-7 for the parts outside the CDR3, the full variable domain is EAGVAQSPRYKIIEKRQSVAFWCNPISGHATLYWYQQILGQGPKLLIQFQNNGVVDDSQLPKDRFSAERLKGVDSTLKIQPAKLEDSAVYLCASSEGTKAPTQYFGPGTRLTVT.